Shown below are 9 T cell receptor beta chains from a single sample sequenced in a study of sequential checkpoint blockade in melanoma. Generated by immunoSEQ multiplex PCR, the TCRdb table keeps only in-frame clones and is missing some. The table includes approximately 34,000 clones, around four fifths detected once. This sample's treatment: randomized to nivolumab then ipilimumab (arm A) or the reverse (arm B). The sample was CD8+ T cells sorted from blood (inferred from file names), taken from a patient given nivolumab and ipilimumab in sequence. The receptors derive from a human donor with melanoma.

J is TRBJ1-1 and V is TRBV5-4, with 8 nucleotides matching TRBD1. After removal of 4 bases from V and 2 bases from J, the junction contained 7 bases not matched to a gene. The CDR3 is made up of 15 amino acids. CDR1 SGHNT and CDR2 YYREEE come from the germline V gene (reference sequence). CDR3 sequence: CASSPGQGGNTEAFF. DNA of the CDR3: TGTGCCAGCAGCCCTGGACAGGGAGGAAACACTGAAGCTTTCTTT.

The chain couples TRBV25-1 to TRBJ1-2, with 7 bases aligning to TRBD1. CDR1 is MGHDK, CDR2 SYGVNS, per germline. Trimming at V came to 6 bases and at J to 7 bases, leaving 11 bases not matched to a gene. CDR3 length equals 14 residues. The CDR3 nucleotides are TGTGCCAGCAGGGAGGGGGCGCCTTACGGTGGCTACACCTTC. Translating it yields CASREGAPYGGYTF.

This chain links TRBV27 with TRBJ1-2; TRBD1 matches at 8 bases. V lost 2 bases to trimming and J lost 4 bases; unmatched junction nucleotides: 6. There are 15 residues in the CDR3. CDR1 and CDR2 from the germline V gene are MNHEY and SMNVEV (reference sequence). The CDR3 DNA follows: TGTGCCAGCAGTTTAGGGACAGGCGGCGGCTATGGCTACACCTTC. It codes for CASSLGTGGGYGYTF.

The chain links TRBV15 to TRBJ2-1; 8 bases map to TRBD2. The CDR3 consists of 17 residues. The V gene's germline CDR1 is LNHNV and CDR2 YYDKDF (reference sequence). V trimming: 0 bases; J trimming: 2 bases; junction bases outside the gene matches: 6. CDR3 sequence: CATSRDGLAGPYNEQFF. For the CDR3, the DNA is TGTGCCACCAGCAGAGATGGGCTAGCGGGTCCCTACAATGAGCAGTTCTTC. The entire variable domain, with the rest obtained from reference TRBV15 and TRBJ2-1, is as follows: DAMVIQNPRYQVTQFGKPVTLSCSQTLNHNVMYWYQQKSSQAPKLLFHYYDKDFNNEADTPDNFQSRRPNTSFCFLDIRSPGLGDTAMYLCATSRDGLAGPYNEQFFGPGTRLTVL.

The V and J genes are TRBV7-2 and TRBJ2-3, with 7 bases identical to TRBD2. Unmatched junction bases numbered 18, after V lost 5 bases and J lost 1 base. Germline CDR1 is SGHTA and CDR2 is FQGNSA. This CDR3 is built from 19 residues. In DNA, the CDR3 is TGTGCCAGCAGCCCTGCCAACGGCCATCAAAGCGGGGGCACAGATACGCAGTATTTT. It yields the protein CASSPANGHQSGGTDTQYF. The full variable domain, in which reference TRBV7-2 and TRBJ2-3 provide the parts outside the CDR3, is GAGVSQSPSNKVTEKGKDVELRCDPISGHTALYWYRQSLGQGLEFLIYFQGNSAPDKSGLPSDRFSAERTGGSVSTLTIQRTQQEDSAVYLCASSPANGHQSGGTDTQYFGPGTRLTVL.

The CDR3 nucleotides are TGCGCCAGCAGCCAAGATCGACTAGCGGAGTACAATGAGCAGTTCTTC. It is translated as CASSQDRLAEYNEQFF. This chain joins TRBV4-1 and TRBJ2-1; 9 bases align to TRBD2. The CDR3 sequence is 16 residues long. Germline V gives CDR1 MGHRA, CDR2 YSYEKL. V gave up 0 bases and J gave up 4 bases; unmatched junction bases: 4.

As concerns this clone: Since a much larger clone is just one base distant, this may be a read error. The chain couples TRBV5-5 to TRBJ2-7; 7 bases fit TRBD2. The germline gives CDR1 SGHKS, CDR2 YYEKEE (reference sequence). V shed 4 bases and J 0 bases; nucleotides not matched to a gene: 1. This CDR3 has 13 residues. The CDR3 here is CASSGGSSYEQYF. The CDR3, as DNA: TGTGCCAGCAGCGGCGGGAGCTCCTACGAGCAGTACTTC.

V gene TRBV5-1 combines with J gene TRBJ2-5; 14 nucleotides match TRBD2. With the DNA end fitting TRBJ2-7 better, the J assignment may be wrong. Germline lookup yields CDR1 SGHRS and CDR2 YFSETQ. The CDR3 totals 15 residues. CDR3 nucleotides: TGCGCCAGCAGCTTTAGACTAGCGGGAGGGTTCGAGCAGTACTTC. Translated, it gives CASSFRLAGGFEQYF.

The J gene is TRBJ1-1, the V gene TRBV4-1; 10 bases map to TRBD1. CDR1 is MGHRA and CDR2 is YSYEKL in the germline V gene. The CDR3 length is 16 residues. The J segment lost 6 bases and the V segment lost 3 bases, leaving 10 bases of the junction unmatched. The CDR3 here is CASSQIGDRGWSEAFF. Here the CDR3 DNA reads TGCGCCAGCAGCCAGATAGGGGACAGGGGTTGGTCTGAAGCTTTCTTT.